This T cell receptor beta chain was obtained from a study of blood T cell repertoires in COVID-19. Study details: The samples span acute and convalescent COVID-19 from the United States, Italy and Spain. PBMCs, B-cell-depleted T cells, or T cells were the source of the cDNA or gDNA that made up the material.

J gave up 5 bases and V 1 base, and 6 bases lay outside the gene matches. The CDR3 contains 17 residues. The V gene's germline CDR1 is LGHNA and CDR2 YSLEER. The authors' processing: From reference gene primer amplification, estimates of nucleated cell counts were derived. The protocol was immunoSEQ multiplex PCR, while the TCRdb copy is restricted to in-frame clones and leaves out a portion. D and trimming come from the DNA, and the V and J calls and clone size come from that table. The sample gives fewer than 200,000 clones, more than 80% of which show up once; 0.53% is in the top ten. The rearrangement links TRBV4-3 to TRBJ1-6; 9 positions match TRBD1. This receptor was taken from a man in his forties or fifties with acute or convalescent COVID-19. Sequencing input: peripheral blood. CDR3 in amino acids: CASSQVRTGVNNSPLHF. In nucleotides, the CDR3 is TGCGCCAGCAGCCAAGTCCGGACAGGGGTGAATAATTCACCCCTCCACTTT.